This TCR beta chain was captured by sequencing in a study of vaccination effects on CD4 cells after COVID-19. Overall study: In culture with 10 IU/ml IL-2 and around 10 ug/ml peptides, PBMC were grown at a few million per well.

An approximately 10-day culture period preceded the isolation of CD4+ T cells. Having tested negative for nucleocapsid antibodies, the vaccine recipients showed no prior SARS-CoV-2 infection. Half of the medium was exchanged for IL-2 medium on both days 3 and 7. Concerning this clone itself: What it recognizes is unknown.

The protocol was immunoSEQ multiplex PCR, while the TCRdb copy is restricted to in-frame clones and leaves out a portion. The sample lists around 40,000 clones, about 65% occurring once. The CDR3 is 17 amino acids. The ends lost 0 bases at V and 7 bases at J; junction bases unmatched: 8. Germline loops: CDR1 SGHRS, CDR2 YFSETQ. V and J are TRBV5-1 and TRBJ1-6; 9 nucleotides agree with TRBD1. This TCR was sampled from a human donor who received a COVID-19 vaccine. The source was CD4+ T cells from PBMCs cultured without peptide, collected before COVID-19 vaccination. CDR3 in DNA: TGCGCCAGCAGCTTGGGGACAGGGGCCCTCGGAAATTCACCCCTCCACTTT. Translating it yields CASSLGTGALGNSPLHF.